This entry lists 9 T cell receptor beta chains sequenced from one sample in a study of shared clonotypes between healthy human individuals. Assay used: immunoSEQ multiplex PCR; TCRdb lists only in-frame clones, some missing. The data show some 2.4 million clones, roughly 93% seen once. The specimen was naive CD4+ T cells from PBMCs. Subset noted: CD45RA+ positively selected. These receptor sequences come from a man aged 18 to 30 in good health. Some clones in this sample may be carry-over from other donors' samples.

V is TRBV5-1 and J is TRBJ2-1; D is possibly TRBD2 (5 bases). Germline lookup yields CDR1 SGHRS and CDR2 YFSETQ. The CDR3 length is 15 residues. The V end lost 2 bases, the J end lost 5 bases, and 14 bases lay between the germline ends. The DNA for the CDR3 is TGCGCCAGCAGCTTCCCCGGTGGGAGTCACAATGAGCAGTTCTTC. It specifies CASSFPGGSHNEQFF. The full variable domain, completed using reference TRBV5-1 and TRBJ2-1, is KAGVTQTPRYLIKTRGQQVTLSCSPISGHRSVSWYQQTPGQGLQFLFEYFSETQRNKGNFPGRFSGRQFSNSRSEMNVSTLELGDSALYLCASSFPGGSHNEQFFGPGTRLTVL.

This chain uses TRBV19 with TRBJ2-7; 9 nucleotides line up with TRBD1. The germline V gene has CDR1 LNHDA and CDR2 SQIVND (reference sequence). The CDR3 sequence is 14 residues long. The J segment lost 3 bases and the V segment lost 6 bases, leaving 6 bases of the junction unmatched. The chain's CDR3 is CASSGQGSYYEQYF. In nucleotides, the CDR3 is TGTGCCAGTAGCGGACAGGGGTCCTACTACGAGCAGTACTTC.

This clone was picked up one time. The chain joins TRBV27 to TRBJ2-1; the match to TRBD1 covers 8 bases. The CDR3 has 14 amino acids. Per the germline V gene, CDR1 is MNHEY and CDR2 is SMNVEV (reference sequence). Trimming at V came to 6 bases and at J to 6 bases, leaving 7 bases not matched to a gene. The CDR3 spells CASRGDRRRNEQFF. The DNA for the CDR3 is TGTGCCAGCAGGGGGGACAGGCGTCGCAATGAGCAGTTCTTC.

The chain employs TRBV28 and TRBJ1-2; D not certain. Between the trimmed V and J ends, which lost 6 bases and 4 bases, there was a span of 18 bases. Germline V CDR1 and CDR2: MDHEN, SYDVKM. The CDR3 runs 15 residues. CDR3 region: CASRDGIGQIYGYTF. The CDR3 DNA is TGTGCCAGCAGGGATGGAATAGGGCAGATCTATGGCTACACCTTC.

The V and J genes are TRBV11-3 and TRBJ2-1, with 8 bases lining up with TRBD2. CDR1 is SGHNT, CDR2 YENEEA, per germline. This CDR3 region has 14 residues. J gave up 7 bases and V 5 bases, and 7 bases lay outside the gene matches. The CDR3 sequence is CASSIAGLTNEQFF. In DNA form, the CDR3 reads TGTGCCAGCAGCATAGCGGGACTTACGAATGAGCAGTTCTTC.

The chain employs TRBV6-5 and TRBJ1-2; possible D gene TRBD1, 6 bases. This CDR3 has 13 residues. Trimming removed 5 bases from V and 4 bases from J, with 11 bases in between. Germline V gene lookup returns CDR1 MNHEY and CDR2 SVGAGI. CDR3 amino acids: CASSATGFYGYTF. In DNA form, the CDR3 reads TGTGCCAGCAGTGCGACAGGCTTCTATGGCTACACCTTC.

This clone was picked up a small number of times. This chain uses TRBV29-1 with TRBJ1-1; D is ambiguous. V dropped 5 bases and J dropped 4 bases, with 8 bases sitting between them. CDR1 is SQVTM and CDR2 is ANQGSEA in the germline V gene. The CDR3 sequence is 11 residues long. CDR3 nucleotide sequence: TGCAGCGTTCGGGGAACCACTGAAGCTTTCTTT. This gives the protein CSVRGTTEAFF.

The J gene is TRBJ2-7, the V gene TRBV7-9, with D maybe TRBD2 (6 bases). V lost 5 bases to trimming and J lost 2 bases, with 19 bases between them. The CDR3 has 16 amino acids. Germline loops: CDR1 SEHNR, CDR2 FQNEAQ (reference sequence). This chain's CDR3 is CASSARTGLPAYEQYF. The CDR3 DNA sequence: TGTGCCAGCAGCGCCCGAACGGGACTGCCGGCCTACGAGCAGTACTTC.

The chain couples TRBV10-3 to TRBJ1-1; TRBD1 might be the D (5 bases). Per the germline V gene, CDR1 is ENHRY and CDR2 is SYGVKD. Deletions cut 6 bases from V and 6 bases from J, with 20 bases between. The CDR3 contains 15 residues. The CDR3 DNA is TGTGCCATCAGCGATCCGGCTACCGTGGGGGCTGAAGCTTTCTTT. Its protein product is CAISDPATVGAEAFF.